This is a list of T cell receptor beta chains from one sample in a study of identical twins. One entry per CDR3 protein, called by TCRdb with MiXCR from the 5' RACE reads. The repertoire holds under 800,000 distinct CDR3 sequences, with around 20% as singletons. These data were likewise used in another study, on T cells expressing NK-cell markers.

Sequenced input: PBMCs. The source of these receptors is a woman aged 18-29 years in good health. CDR3s include the opening cysteine and the closing phenylalanine or tryptophan. The D gene is left open where the match is weak. For some rows the clone size is stated as once, few or many, or as a class when expanded; others skip it.

V	D	J	size	DNA	CDR3
TRBV15	NA	TRBJ1-1	NA	TGTGCCACCAGCGAGGGTTATTTCGACACTGAAGCTTTCTTT	CATSEGYFDTEAFF
TRBV5-1	NA	TRBJ2-7	many	TGCGCCAGCAGGGCCGACCAGCACGAGCAGTACTTC	CASRADQHEQYF
TRBV7-9	NA	TRBJ2-1	few	TGTGCCAGCAACCTATCGGGAGCCCGAGGGCAGTTCTTC	CASNLSGARGQFF
TRBV20-1	TRBD2	TRBJ2-5	few	TGCAGTGCTGGGGAAAGCTTAAGCGGGGGCCAAGAGACCCAGTACTTC	CSAGESLSGGQETQYF
TRBV5-5	NA	TRBJ2-2	NA	TGTGCCAGCCAACTAGGACACAACACCGGGGAGCTGTTTTTT	CASQLGHNTGELFF
TRBV9	NA	TRBJ1-3	NA	TGTGCCAGCAGCGTCAGCCTCTGGGCTGGAAACACCATATATTTT	CASSVSLWAGNTIYF
TRBV29-1	TRBD2	TRBJ2-1	NA	TGCAGCGTTGAGGGACTAGCGGGTTCCTACAATGAGCAGTTCTTC	CSVEGLAGSYNEQFF
TRBV20-1	TRBD2	TRBJ2-1	NA	TGCAGTGCTAGTGCCCTCCTTGTGCGGGAGAGCTCCTACAATGAGCAGTTCTTC	CSASALLVRESSYNEQFF
TRBV19	NA	TRBJ2-2	NA	TGTGCCAGTAGTATTTTCAGCGGGGAGCTGTTTTTT	CASSIFSGELFF
TRBV6-5	NA	TRBJ2-7	NA	TGTGCCAGCAGAGGGGTCGAGCAGTACTTC	CASRGVEQYF
TRBV12-3/TRBV12-4	TRBD1	TRBJ1-4	NA	TGTGCCAGCAGTTGGGACAGGGCATATGAAAAACTGTTTTTT	CASSWDRAYEKLFF
TRBV6-1	TRBD2	TRBJ2-3	NA	TGTGCCAGCAAGAAACTAGCGGGGGGGCCAGATACGCAGTATTTT	CASKKLAGGPDTQYF
TRBV12-3/TRBV12-4	TRBD2	TRBJ2-5	few	TGTGCCAGCAAAAACAGACTAGCGGGGCAAGAGACCCAGTACTTC	CASKNRLAGQETQYF
TRBV4-3	NA	TRBJ2-7	NA	TGCGCCAGCAGCCAAGATAGTGGCGGGTGGGAGCAGTACTTC	CASSQDSGGWEQYF
TRBV29-1	TRBD1	TRBJ2-1	few	TGCAGCGTTGAAGATTTTTTGGACAGGGTAAGGGGCAATGAGCAGTTCTTC	CSVEDFLDRVRGNEQFF
TRBV27	NA	TRBJ1-5	few	TGTGCCAGCAGAAAGGCAGTTAATAGCAATCAGCCCCAGCATTTT	CASRKAVNSNQPQHF
TRBV14	TRBD1	TRBJ2-1	few	TGTGCCAGCAGCCGAGTGCAGGGGGCAGACGAGCAGTTCTTC	CASSRVQGADEQFF
TRBV12-3/TRBV12-4	TRBD2	TRBJ2-7	few	TGTGCCAGCAGTTTTGTAGGGCTAGCGGGAGCTTCGCTCACCTACGAGCAGTACTTC	CASSFVGLAGASLTYEQYF
TRBV12-3/TRBV12-4	NA	TRBJ2-1	many	TGTGCCAGCAGCCCTCTCAATGAGCAGTTCTTC	CASSPLNEQFF
TRBV24-1	TRBD1	TRBJ2-1	NA	TGTGCCACCAGGAGAACGGGACAGACTAACAATGAGCAGTTCTTC	CATRRTGQTNNEQFF
TRBV12-3/TRBV12-4	NA	TRBJ2-1	few	TGTGCCAGCCTAGGGAGAACCTACAATGAGCAGTTCTTC	CASLGRTYNEQFF
TRBV11-3	NA	TRBJ2-3	NA	TGTGCCAGCAACCCACCCGGGTTTGCGGATACGCAGTATTTT	CASNPPGFADTQYF
TRBV15	NA	TRBJ1-4	many	TGTGCCACCAGCAGAGATAAGGGCTTTAATGAAAAACTGTTTTTT	CATSRDKGFNEKLFF
TRBV7-2	TRBD2	TRBJ2-7	few	TGTGCCAGCAGCTTCGCGGGAGGAACCTACGAGCAGTACTTC	CASSFAGGTYEQYF
TRBV6-1	NA	TRBJ2-6	NA	TGTGCCAGCAGTGAATGGGGGACGGGGGCCAACGTCCTGACTTTC	CASSEWGTGANVLTF
TRBV29-1	NA	TRBJ1-5	few	TGCAGCGTTGGAGAAGGCGGCAATCAGCCCCAGCATTTT	CSVGEGGNQPQHF
TRBV7-2	TRBD2	TRBJ2-1	NA	TGTGCCAGCAGCCCGAATGGAGTAGCGGGAGGGAAGGAGCAGTTCTTC	CASSPNGVAGGKEQFF
TRBV20-1	NA	TRBJ2-1	few	TGCAGTGCTAGCTGGGACTACAATGAGCAGTTCTTC	CSASWDYNEQFF
TRBV6-1	TRBD2	TRBJ2-7	few	TGTGCCAGCAGTGAACTACGGACTAGCGGGATCAACGAGCAGTACTTC	CASSELRTSGINEQYF
TRBV20-1	TRBD2	TRBJ2-1	NA	TGCAGTGCTCCGGGGACTAGCCATGCTTACTACAATGAGCAGTTCTTC	CSAPGTSHAYYNEQFF
TRBV6-5	TRBD2	TRBJ2-1	NA	TGTGCCAGCAGTTACAATAAAGGGACTAGCGGCCTTGGGCGGTTCTTC	CASSYNKGTSGLGRFF
TRBV12-5	NA	TRBJ2-3	few	TGTGCTAGTGGTCATCATAGCACAGATACGCAGTATTTT	CASGHHSTDTQYF
TRBV10-3	NA	TRBJ2-5	many	TGTGCCATCAGTGCCCGAGGAGCGGAATTCAAAGAGACCCAGTACTTC	CAISARGAEFKETQYF
TRBV5-1	TRBD1	TRBJ2-3	NA	TGCGCCAGCAGCTTGGGGCAGACAGGGCATCAAGCGTATACGCAGTATTTT	CASSLGQTGHQAYTQYF
TRBV29-1	TRBD2	TRBJ2-4	NA	TGCAGCGTAGCGGGACTCGCAAACATTCAGTACTTC	CSVAGLANIQYF
TRBV6-5	NA	TRBJ2-1	many	TGTGCCAGCAGTTCCTCCGGTCAGCAGTTCTTC	CASSSSGQQFF
TRBV4-3	TRBD2	TRBJ2-7	NA	TGCGCCAGCAGCCTTTCTAGCGGGAGGGACAACGAGCAGTACTTC	CASSLSSGRDNEQYF
TRBV5-6	NA	TRBJ1-1	few	TGTGCCAGCATCTCCGGGCTGGGGGGCATGAACACTGAAGCTTTCTTT	CASISGLGGMNTEAFF
TRBV2	TRBD2	TRBJ2-1	NA	TGTGCCAGCAGCATAACGACTAGCGGGGGCTACAATGAGCAGTTCTTC	CASSITTSGGYNEQFF
TRBV5-6	NA	TRBJ2-4	NA	TGTGCCAGCAGCCCGGATGGGAACATTCAGTACTTC	CASSPDGNIQYF
TRBV9	TRBD1	TRBJ1-4	NA	TGTGCCAGCAGCCCCGGAAACAGGGGGCTCCCCCCGAATGAAAAACTGTTTTTT	CASSPGNRGLPPNEKLFF
TRBV28	NA	TRBJ2-7	NA	TGTGCCAGCAGTTTCAAAACCCTCGCCTACGAGCAGTACTTC	CASSFKTLAYEQYF
TRBV3-1	TRBD2	TRBJ2-7	few	TGTGCCAGCAGCGGTCGTCTCGGGACTAGCGGGGTATTCTCCTACGAGCAGTACTTC	CASSGRLGTSGVFSYEQYF
TRBV11-1	NA	TRBJ2-3	NA	TGTGCCAGCAGCACCCCGAAGGGCTTCACTCGTTCTCCCACAGATACGCAGTATTTT	CASSTPKGFTRSPTDTQYF